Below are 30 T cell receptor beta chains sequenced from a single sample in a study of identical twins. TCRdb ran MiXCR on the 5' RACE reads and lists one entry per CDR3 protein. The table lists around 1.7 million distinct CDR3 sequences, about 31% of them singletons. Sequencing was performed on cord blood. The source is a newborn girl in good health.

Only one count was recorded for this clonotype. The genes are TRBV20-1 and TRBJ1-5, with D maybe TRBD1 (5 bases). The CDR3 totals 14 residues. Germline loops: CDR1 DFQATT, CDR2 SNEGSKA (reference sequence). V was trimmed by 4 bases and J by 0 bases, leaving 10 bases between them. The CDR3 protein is CSATQGRSNQPQHF. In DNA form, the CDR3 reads TGCAGTGCTACCCAGGGACGTAGCAATCAGCCCCAGCATTTT.

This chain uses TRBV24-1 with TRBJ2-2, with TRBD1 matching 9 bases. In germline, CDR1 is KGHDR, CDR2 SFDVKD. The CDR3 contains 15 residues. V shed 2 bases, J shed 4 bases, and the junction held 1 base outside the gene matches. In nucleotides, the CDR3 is TGTGCCACCAGTGATTACAGGGGGCGCACCGGGGAGCTGTTTTTT. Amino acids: CATSDYRGRTGELFF.

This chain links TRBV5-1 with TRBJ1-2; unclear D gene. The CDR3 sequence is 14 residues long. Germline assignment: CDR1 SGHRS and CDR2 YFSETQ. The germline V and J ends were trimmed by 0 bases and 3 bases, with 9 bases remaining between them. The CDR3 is CASSLAASHYGYTF. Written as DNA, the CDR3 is TGCGCCAGCAGCTTGGCCGCATCCCACTATGGCTACACCTTC.

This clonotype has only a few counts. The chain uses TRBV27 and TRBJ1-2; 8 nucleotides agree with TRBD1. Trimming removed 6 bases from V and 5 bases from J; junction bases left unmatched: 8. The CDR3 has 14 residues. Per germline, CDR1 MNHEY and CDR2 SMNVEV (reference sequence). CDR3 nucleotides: TGTGCCAGCAGGCCCCAGGGGGCGTTTTATGGCTACACCTTC. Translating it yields CASRPQGAFYGYTF.

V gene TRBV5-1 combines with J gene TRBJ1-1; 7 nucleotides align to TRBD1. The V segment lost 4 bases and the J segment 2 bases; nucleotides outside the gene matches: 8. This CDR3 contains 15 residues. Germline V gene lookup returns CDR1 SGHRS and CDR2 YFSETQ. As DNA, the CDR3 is TGCGCCAGCAGCCCATCCCAGGGGGGCAACACTGAAGCTTTCTTT. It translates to CASSPSQGGNTEAFF.

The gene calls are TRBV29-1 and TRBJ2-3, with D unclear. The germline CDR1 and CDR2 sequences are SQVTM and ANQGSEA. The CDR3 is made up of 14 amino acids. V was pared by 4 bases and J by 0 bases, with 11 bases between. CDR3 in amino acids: CSVGLLGSTDTQYF. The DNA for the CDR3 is TGCAGCGTTGGTTTGTTGGGAAGCACAGATACGCAGTATTTT.

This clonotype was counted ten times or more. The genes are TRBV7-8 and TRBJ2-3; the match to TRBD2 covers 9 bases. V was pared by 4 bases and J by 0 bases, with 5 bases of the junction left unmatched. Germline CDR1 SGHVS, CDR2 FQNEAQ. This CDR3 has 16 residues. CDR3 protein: CASSSGTSLSTDTQYF. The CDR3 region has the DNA TGTGCCAGCAGCTCGGGGACTAGCCTAAGCACAGATACGCAGTATTTT.

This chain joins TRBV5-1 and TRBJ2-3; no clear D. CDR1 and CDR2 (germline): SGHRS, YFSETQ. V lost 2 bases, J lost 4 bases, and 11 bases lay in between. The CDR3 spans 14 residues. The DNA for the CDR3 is TGCGCCAGCAGCTTACAGTTGAGCCCAGATACGCAGTATTTT. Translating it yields CASSLQLSPDTQYF.

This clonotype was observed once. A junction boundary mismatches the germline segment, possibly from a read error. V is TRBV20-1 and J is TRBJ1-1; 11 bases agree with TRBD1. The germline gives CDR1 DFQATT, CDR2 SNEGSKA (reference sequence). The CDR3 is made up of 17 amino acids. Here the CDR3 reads CSAGDPRTGGAYTEAFF. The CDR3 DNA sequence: TGCAGTGCTGGAGATCCCCGGACAGGGGGCGCGTACACTGAAGCTTTCTTT.

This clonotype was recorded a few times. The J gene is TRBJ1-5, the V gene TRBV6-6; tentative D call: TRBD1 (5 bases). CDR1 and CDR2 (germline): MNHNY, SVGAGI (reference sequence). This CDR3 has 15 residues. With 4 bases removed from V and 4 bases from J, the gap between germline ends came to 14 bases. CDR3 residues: CASSLQVRANQPQHF. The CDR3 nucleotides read TGTGCCAGCAGTTTACAAGTCAGGGCAAATCAGCCCCAGCATTTT.

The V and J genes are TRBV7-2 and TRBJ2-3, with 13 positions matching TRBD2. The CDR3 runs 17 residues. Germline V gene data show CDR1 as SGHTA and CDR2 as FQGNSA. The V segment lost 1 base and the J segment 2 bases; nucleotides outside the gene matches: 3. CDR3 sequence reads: CASSLVGLAGYTDTQYF. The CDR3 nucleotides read TGTGCCAGCAGCTTAGTGGGACTAGCGGGATACACAGATACGCAGTATTTT.

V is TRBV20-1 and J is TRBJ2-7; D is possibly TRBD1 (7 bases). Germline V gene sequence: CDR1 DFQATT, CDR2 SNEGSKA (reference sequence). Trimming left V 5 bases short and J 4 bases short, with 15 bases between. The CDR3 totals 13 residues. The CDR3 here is CSAVIRGEYEQYF. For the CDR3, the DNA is TGCAGTGCTGTGATCAGGGGGGAATACGAGCAGTACTTC.

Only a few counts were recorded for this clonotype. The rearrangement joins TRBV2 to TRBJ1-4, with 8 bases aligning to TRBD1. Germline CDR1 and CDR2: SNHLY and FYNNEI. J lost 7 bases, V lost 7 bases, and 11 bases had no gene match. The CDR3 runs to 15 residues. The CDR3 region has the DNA TGTGCCAGCACAGCAGCAGGGGGCGGAGGTGAAAAACTGTTTTTT. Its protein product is CASTAAGGGGEKLFF. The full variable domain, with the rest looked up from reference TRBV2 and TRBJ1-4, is EPEVTQTPSHQVTQMGQEVILRCVPISNHLYFYWYRQILGQKVEFLVSFYNNEISEKSEIFDDQFSVERPDGSNFTLKIRSTKLEDSAMYFCASTAAGGGGEKLFFGSGTQLSVL.

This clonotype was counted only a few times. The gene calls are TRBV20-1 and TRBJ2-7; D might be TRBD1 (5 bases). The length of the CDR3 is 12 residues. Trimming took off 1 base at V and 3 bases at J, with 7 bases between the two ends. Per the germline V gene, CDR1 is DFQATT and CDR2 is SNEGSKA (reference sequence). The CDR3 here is CSARGQHYEQYF. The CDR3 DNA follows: TGCAGTGCTAGAGGACAGCACTACGAGCAGTACTTC.

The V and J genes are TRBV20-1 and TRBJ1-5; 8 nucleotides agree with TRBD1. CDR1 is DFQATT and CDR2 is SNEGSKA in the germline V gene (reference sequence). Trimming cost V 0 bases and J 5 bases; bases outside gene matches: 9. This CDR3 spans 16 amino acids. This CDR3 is CSARDRGDRLYQPQHF. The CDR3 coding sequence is TGCAGTGCTAGAGATCGCGGGGACAGGCTCTATCAGCCCCAGCATTTT.

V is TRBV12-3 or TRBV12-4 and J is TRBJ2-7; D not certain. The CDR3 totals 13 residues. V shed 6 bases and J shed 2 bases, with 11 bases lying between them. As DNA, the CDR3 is TGTGCCAGCAGCTCGGTGGTGGCCTACGAGCAGTACTTC. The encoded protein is CASSSVVAYEQYF.

The CDR3 DNA reads as TGCAGTGCTAGATGGCGGGAGGGCCGAGGGGGCTCCTACAATGAGCAGTTCTTC. Encoded protein: CSARWREGRGGSYNEQFF. V and J are TRBV20-1 and TRBJ2-1; 9 bases map to TRBD2. CDR1 and CDR2 (germline): DFQATT, SNEGSKA (reference sequence). With V trimmed by 2 bases and J by 0 bases, 11 bases remained unmatched. The CDR3 is made up of 18 amino acids.

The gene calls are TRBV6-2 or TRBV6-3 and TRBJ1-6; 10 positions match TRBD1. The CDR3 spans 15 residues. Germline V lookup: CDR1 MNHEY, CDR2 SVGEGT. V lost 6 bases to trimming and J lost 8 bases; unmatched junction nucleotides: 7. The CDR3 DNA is TGTGCCAGCAGGCCCTGGGACAGGGGAGATTCACCCCTCCACTTT. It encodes CASRPWDRGDSPLHF.

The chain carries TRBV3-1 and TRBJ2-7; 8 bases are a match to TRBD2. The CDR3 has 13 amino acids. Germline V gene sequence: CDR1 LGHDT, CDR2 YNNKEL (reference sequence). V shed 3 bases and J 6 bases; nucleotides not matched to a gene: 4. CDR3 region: CASSQFSGAEQYF. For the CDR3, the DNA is TGTGCCAGCAGCCAGTTTAGCGGGGCCGAGCAGTACTTC.

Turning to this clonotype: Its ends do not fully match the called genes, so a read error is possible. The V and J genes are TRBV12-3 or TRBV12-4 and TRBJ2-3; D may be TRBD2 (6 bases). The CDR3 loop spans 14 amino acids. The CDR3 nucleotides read TGTGCCAGCAGGCAGGGCGGGACCACAGATATGCAGTATTTT. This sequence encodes CASRQGGTTDMQYF.

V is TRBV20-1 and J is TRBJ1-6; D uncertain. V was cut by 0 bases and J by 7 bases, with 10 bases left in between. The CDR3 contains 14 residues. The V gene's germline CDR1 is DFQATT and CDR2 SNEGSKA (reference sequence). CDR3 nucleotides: TGCAGTGCTAGAGATAGTCCGTCAAATTCACCCCTCCACTTT. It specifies CSARDSPSNSPLHF.

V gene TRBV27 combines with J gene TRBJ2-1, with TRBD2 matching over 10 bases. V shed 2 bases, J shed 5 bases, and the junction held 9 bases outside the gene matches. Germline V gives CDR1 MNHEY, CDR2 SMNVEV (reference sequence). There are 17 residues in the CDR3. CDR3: CASSLREGLARDNEQFF. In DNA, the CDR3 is TGTGCCAGCAGTTTAAGGGAGGGACTAGCGAGAGACAATGAGCAGTTCTTC.

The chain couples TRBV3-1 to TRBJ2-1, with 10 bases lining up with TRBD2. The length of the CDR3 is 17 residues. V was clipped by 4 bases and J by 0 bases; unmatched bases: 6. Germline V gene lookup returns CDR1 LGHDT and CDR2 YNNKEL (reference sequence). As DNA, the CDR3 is TGTGCCAGCAGCCGTTCGTCTAGCGGGAGCTCCTACAATGAGCAGTTCTTC. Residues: CASSRSSSGSSYNEQFF.

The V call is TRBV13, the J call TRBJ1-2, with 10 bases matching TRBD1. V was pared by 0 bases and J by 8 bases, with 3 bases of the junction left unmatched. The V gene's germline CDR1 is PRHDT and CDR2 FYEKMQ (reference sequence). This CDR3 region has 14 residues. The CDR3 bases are TGTGCCAGCAGCTTAGGGACAGGGGGCGCGGGCTACACCTTC. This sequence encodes CASSLGTGGAGYTF.

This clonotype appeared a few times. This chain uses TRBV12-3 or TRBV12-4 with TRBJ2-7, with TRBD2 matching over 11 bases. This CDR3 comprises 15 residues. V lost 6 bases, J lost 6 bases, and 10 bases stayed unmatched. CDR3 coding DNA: TGTGCCAGCAGACCCCTAGCGGGGGGCAGGGGCGAGCAGTACTTC. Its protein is CASRPLAGGRGEQYF.

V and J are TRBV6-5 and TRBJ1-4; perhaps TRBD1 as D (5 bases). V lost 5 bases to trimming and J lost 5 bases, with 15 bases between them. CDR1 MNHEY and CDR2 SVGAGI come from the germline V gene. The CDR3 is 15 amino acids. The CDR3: CASSPRGGWNEKLFF. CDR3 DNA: TGTGCCAGCAGTCCGCGTGGGGGATGGAATGAAAAACTGTTTTTT.

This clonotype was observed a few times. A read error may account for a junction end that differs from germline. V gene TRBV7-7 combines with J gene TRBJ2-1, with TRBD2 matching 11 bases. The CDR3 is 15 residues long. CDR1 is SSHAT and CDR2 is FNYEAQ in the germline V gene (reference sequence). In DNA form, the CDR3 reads TGTGCTAGCAGCTTAACTAGCGGGAGAATCGGTGAGCAGTTCTTC. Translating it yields CASSLTSGRIGEQFF.

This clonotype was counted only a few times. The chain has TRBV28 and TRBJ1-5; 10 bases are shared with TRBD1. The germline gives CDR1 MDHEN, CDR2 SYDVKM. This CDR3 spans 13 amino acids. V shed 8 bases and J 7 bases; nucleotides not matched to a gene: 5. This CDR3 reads CASETGGGQPQHF. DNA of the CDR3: TGTGCCAGCGAGACAGGGGGCGGCCAGCCCCAGCATTTT.

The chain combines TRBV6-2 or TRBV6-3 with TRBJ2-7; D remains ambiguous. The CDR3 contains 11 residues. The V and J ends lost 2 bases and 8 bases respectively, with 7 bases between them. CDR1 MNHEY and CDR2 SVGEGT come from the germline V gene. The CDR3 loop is CASSYAYQQYF. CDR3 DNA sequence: TGTGCCAGCAGTTACGCTTACCAGCAGTACTTC.

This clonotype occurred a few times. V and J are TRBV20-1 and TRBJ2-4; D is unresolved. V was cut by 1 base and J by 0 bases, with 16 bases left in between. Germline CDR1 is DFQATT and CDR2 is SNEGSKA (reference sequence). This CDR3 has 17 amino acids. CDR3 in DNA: TGCAGTGCTAGAGCGCTTAGGGCTGATGTAGCCAAAAACATTCAGTACTTC. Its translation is CSARALRADVAKNIQYF.